Below, 5 T cell receptor beta chains from the same sample are listed, as sequenced in a study of naive and memory T cell subsets. Two oligonucleotides, mixed equimolar, formed the beta constant-region primer covering TRBC1 and TRBC2. TCRdb re-derived calls from the UMI-ligation and nested PCR reads in MiXCR, one entry per CDR3 protein. The sample includes roughly 98,000 distinct CDR3 sequences, around 7% of them seen just once. The specimen was central memory CD4+ T cells from blood. All receptors come from a human donor in good health.

The chain uses TRBV2 and TRBJ2-1; no firm D call. There are 13 residues in the CDR3. V was trimmed by 4 bases and J by 3 bases, leaving 7 bases between them. In germline, CDR1 is SNHLY, CDR2 FYNNEI. CDR3 nucleotides: TGTGCCAGCAGTGTCCTGGACTACAATGAGCAGTTCTTC. It translates to CASSVLDYNEQFF.

The sample holds a few counts of this clonotype. The chain is built from TRBV24-1 and TRBJ1-5, with unresolved D. V lost 5 bases, J lost 4 bases, and 5 bases lay in between. Germline V gene sequence: CDR1 KGHDR, CDR2 SFDVKD. This CDR3 contains 12 residues. The CDR3, as DNA: TGTGCCACCAGTGGTCCGAATCAGCCCCAGCATTTT. Protein sequence: CATSGPNQPQHF.

The chain uses TRBV7-3 and TRBJ2-7, with TRBD2 as a possible D gene (5 bases). V was shortened by 0 bases and J by 6 bases, with 9 bases between the two germline ends. This CDR3 region has 13 residues. Germline CDR1 reads SGHTA; CDR2 reads FQGTGA. CDR3 nucleotides: TGTGCCAGCAGCTTAACGTTCGGGGTCGAGCAGTACTTC. Translated, it gives CASSLTFGVEQYF.

This clonotype was observed many times. The chain recombines TRBV4-3 with TRBJ1-6; D is unclear. Per the germline V gene, CDR1 is LGHNA and CDR2 is YSLEER. Between the trimmed V and J ends, which lost 1 base and 7 bases, there was a span of 5 bases. The CDR3 has 13 residues. Here the CDR3 DNA reads TGCGCCAGCAGCCAAGGAAGGAATTCACCCCTCCACTTT. Translated: CASSQGRNSPLHF.

The sample holds one count of this clonotype. The gene calls are TRBV11-2 and TRBJ2-7; the match to TRBD2 covers 11 bases. The CDR3 is made up of 14 amino acids. CDR1 and CDR2 (germline): SGHAT, FQNNGV. Trimming removed 5 bases from V and 4 bases from J; junction bases left unmatched: 4. CDR3 nucleotide sequence: TGTGCCAGCAGCGGGGGACTAGCGGCTTACGAGCAGTACTTC. It encodes CASSGGLAAYEQYF.